This TCR beta chain was identified in a study of OX40 agonist ivuxolimab in advanced cancers. Sequencing was performed with immunoSEQ multiplex PCR; in TCRdb, only in-frame clones are kept and a portion is missing. The sample shows tens of thousands of clones, approximately 80% of them seen only once. Germline CDR1 SGHRS, CDR2 YFSETQ. The CDR3 spans 13 residues. Trimming removed 4 bases from V and 7 bases from J, with 14 bases in between. This clonotype was sampled from an adult with an advanced solid tumor such as melanoma, head and neck, liver or kidney cancer. The rearrangement joins TRBV5-1 to TRBJ2-5; D remains ambiguous. The source was CD4+ or CD8+ T cells sorted from blood, collected in a trial of the OX40 agonist ivuxolimab. DNA for the CDR3: TGCGCCAGCAGCGGGGAACTCAAGAGGACCCAGTACTTC. It specifies CASSGELKRTQYF.